This T cell receptor (beta chain) was recovered during a study of CD8 T cells in ankylosing spondylitis. This clonotype was observed at least ten times. Its matching antigen is unknown. The CDR3 runs to 14 residues. V shed 0 bases and J shed 11 bases, with 14 bases lying between them. Germline loops: CDR1 LGHNA, CDR2 YSLEER. The study, taken as a whole, reports: As reported, disease-linked clones showed significant enrichment in matched ankylosing spondylitis synovial fluid. There were earlier reports of some motif variants in reactive arthritis synovial fluid and blood.

For TCR beta, libraries came from quantitative 5'-RACE with molecular barcodes. TCRdb reanalysed the 5' RACE reads using MiXCR and keeps one entry per CDR3 protein. The sample holds some 38,000 distinct CDR3 sequences, about a tenth seen once. The chain has TRBV4-3 and TRBJ2-4; perhaps D is TRBD1 or TRBD2 (5 bases each). This sequence was found in a male donor with ankylosing spondylitis or in good health (not recorded which). Material: blood, either unsorted or a sorted T cell fraction (not recorded which). Written as DNA, the CDR3 is TGCGCCAGCAGCCAAGAGGGGGACGGGTCCGTTCAGTACTTC. Protein sequence: CASSQEGDGSVQYF.